The next 17 T cell receptor beta chains were all read from a single sample in a study of T cells in Graves' hyperthyroidism and ophthalmopathy. What was amplified from RNA transcripts were TCR beta CDR3 regions. Researchers ran a first-round RT-PCR on the TCR CDR3 using the HTBI primer set. TCRdb passed the multiplex PCR reads through MiXCR, listing each CDR3 protein once. Among about 560,000 distinct CDR3 sequences, roughly 17% were seen once, and the ten largest hold around a sixth. Sequenced input: blood. The receptors originated from a woman in her late teens or twenties with Graves' hyperthyroidism.

This clonotype was found many times. V and J are TRBV5-1 and TRBJ2-1; 8 nucleotides line up with TRBD2. The ends lost 6 bases at V and 5 bases at J; junction bases unmatched: 10. Germline loops: CDR1 SGHRS, CDR2 YFSETQ. The CDR3 length is 15 residues. The CDR3 DNA is TGCGCCAGCATCAAGGGAGCGGGAGCTAACAATGAGCAGTTCTTC. Translation: CASIKGAGANNEQFF. Drawing the rest from reference TRBV5-1 and TRBJ2-1, the complete variable domain is KAGVTQTPRYLIKTRGQQVTLSCSPISGHRSVSWYQQTPGQGLQFLFEYFSETQRNKGNFPGRFSGRQFSNSRSEMNVSTLELGDSALYLCASIKGAGANNEQFFGPGTRLTVL.

This clonotype was counted at least ten times. This rearrangement joins TRBV5-1 to TRBJ2-7, with D possibly TRBD1 on 5 matching bases. CDR3 length equals 12 residues. V lost 2 bases and J lost 6, with 9 bases in between. The germline V gene has CDR1 SGHRS and CDR2 YFSETQ. Here the CDR3 DNA reads TGCGCCAGCAGCTTACAGGTCGGCGAGCAGTACTTC. Its translation: CASSLQVGEQYF.

The table lists this clonotype with a few counts. The V and J genes are TRBV6-1 and TRBJ2-2; D may be TRBD1 or TRBD2 (5 bases each). Trimming took 7 bases from V and 6 from J, leaving 12 bases between them. The CDR3 has 13 amino acids. Germline CDR1 reads MNHNS; CDR2 reads SASEGT. CDR3 protein: CASNPQGAGELFF. The DNA of the CDR3 is TGTGCCAGCAATCCCCAGGGAGCCGGGGAGCTGTTTTTT.

This clonotype appeared many times. This chain uses TRBV20-1 with TRBJ2-3; 13 bases align to TRBD2. Germline values: CDR1 DFQATT, CDR2 SNEGSKA (reference sequence). The ends lost 5 bases at V and 4 bases at J; junction bases unmatched: 3. The CDR3 loop spans 14 amino acids. CDR3 in DNA: TGCAGTGCTCCACTAGCGGGAGGGCCAGATACGCAGTATTTT. This codes for CSAPLAGGPDTQYF.

This clonotype was seen many times. V is TRBV20-1 and J is TRBJ2-7; 8 nucleotides agree with TRBD2. V was clipped by 3 bases and J by 3 bases; unmatched bases: 4. The germline CDR1 and CDR2 sequences are DFQATT and SNEGSKA (reference sequence). The CDR3 loop spans 13 amino acids. CDR3 in amino acids: CSASLSGVYEQYF. Here the CDR3 DNA reads TGCAGTGCTAGTCTTAGCGGGGTCTACGAGCAGTACTTC.

This clonotype was picked up a small number of times. The chain is built from TRBV7-9 and TRBJ1-6; 10 nucleotides match TRBD1. The ends lost 6 bases at V and 7 bases at J; junction bases unmatched: 0. Germline-derived CDR1 and CDR2 are SEHNR and FQNEAQ (reference sequence). There are 13 residues in the CDR3. CDR3 nucleotide sequence: TGTGCCAGCAGGGGACAGGGGAATTCACCCCTCCACTTT. It yields the protein CASRGQGNSPLHF.

This clonotype was seen at least ten times. The rearrangement joins TRBV7-9 to TRBJ2-3; TRBD1 agrees at 11 bases. This CDR3 contains 18 residues. V trimming: 7 bases; J trimming: 1 base; junction bases outside the gene matches: 13. From germline, CDR1 is SEHNR and CDR2 FQNEAQ (reference sequence). DNA of the CDR3: TGTGCCAGCATGCCCCGGGACAGGGGGTTGTTGGGCACAGATACGCAGTATTTT. Protein sequence: CASMPRDRGLLGTDTQYF.

This clonotype was recorded at least ten times. The rearrangement links TRBV28 to TRBJ2-1; D perhaps matches TRBD2 (6 bases). This CDR3 contains 16 residues. V dropped 6 bases and J dropped 4 bases, with 19 bases sitting between them. Germline V lookup: CDR1 MDHEN, CDR2 SYDVKM. The CDR3 bases are TGTGCCAGCAGGGCCGTGGGCGGGACGTCATACAATGAGCAGTTCTTC. Its translation is CASRAVGGTSYNEQFF.

This clonotype was counted between two and nine times. The chain recombines TRBV6-1 with TRBJ1-1, with 9 nucleotides matching TRBD1. The J segment lost 1 base and the V segment lost 5 bases, leaving 5 bases of the junction unmatched. CDR3 length: 15 residues. Germline CDR1 and CDR2: MNHNS and SASEGT. CDR3 loop: CASSYPQGANTEAFF. The CDR3 nucleotides read TGTGCCAGCAGTTATCCACAGGGGGCGAACACTGAAGCTTTCTTT.

This clonotype appeared a few times. This chain links TRBV3-1 with TRBJ2-7; a weak D match, TRBD1 (6 bases). The V gene's germline CDR1 is LGHDT and CDR2 YNNKEL (reference sequence). The CDR3 loop spans 14 amino acids. V was shortened by 5 bases and J by 1 base, with 12 bases between the two germline ends. The CDR3 DNA reads TGTGCCAGCAGCGAACTCAGGGGTTCCTACGAGCAGTACTTC. Translated, it gives CASSELRGSYEQYF.

This clonotype was seen repeatedly, ten times or more. The V call is TRBV11-2, the J call TRBJ2-5, with D unclear. The ends were cut back, 1 base at V and 5 bases at J, with 14 bases in the middle. Germline lookup yields CDR1 SGHAT and CDR2 FQNNGV. The CDR3 has 15 amino acids. CDR3 region: CASSLVSGPLETQYF. For the CDR3, the DNA is TGTGCCAGCAGCTTAGTCTCGGGTCCTCTGGAGACCCAGTACTTC.

This clonotype was picked up a small number of times. J is TRBJ2-6 and V is TRBV29-1; 10 bases line up with TRBD1. The CDR3 contains 17 residues. V was clipped by 5 bases and J by 4 bases; unmatched bases: 11. Germline V gene lookup returns CDR1 SQVTM and CDR2 ANQGSEA. The CDR3: CSVSGQGKLMGANVLTF. CDR3 DNA: TGCAGCGTTTCGGGACAGGGGAAACTCATGGGGGCCAACGTCCTGACTTTC.

This clonotype was picked up many times. The chain employs TRBV13 and TRBJ1-6, with 7 bases matching TRBD1. Germline V gives CDR1 PRHDT, CDR2 FYEKMQ (reference sequence). V was clipped by 4 bases and J by 3 bases; unmatched bases: 6. The CDR3 consists of 16 residues. The CDR3 sequence: CASSSGGDNYNSPLHF. CDR3 bases: TGTGCCAGCAGCTCAGGGGGGGACAACTATAATTCACCCCTCCACTTT.

This chain uses TRBV5-1 with TRBJ2-4; 8 bases agree with TRBD2. The CDR3 runs 13 residues. Per the germline V gene, CDR1 is SGHRS and CDR2 is YFSETQ. The J segment lost 6 bases and the V segment lost 4 bases, leaving 3 bases of the junction unmatched. CDR3 in DNA: TGCGCCAGCAGCCCAACTAGCGGAAACATTCAGTACTTC. Protein sequence: CASSPTSGNIQYF.

This clonotype has at least ten counts. The chain combines TRBV5-1 with TRBJ2-3; D not certain. This CDR3 spans 12 amino acids. The germline V and J ends were trimmed by 5 bases and 1 base, with 5 bases remaining between them. In germline, CDR1 is SGHRS, CDR2 YFSETQ. The CDR3 sequence: CASSVGTDTQYF. The DNA of the CDR3 is TGCGCCAGCAGTGTGGGCACAGATACGCAGTATTTT.

In this sample, this clonotype turned up a few times. The chain employs TRBV12-3 or TRBV12-4 and TRBJ1-1; D is undetermined. The CDR3 sequence is 13 residues long. Trimming took 2 bases from V and 6 from J, leaving 10 bases between them. The CDR3 here is CASSLWHQAEAFF. CDR3 coding DNA: TGTGCCAGCAGTTTATGGCATCAGGCTGAAGCTTTCTTT.

This clonotype has ten or more counts. The V gene is TRBV20-1, the J gene TRBJ2-5; D is perhaps TRBD1 or TRBD2 (5 bases each). Trimming left V 6 bases short and J 4 bases short, with 18 bases between. Germline lookup yields CDR1 DFQATT and CDR2 SNEGSKA (reference sequence). This CDR3 is 14 amino acids long. CDR3 amino acids: CSARRRGPGETQYF. CDR3 sequence (DNA): TGCAGTGCCAGACGCCGGGGACCCGGAGAGACCCAGTACTTC.